This note documents a single T cell receptor (beta chain) sequence. This sample was included in a study of control samples from healthy donors and cancer patients. The CDR3 has 12 amino acids. V lost 1 base and J 6 bases, leaving 6 bases between the germline ends. Germline assignment: CDR1 MDHEN and CDR2 SYDVKM. Sequenced by immunoSEQ multiplex PCR; TCRdb stores in-frame clones only, minus some. The sample lists approximately 82,000 clones, roughly 93% occurring once. The chain links TRBV28 to TRBJ1-1; D is uncertain. The clonotype comes from a woman younger than 35 in good health. Sequencing used blood. The CDR3 coding sequence is TGTGCCAGCAGTTTATCGTGGTCTGAAGCTTTCTTT. Translating gives CASSLSWSEAFF.